What follows are 18 T cell receptor beta chains derived from one specimen sequenced in a study of blood T cell dynamics during melanoma immunotherapy. TCRdb's table, derived via immunoSEQ multiplex PCR, lists solely in-frame clones and lacks some. The sample holds 8,500 to 10,000 clones, roughly 90% seen once. Time point here: pre-treatment baseline. Sequencing used blood, obtained from a patient treated with checkpoint blockade. These receptors were taken from a human donor with melanoma.

This chain uses TRBV7-9 with TRBJ2-5; 8 positions match TRBD1. Matching the DNA end better, TRBJ2-7 makes the J call doubtful. This CDR3 has 15 amino acids. Germline loops: CDR1 SEHNR, CDR2 FQNEAQ (reference sequence). CDR3 residues: CASSRPTGVSYEQYF. The CDR3 bases are TGTGCCAGCAGCCGCCCGACAGGGGTATCCTACGAGCAGTACTTC.

The CDR3 nucleotides are TGCAGCGTCCGAGCCGGTTGGGGAATGAACACTGAAGCTTTCTTT. Translated, it gives CSVRAGWGMNTEAFF. J is TRBJ1-1 and V is TRBV29-1; D remains unclear. From germline, CDR1 is SQVTM and CDR2 ANQGSEA. V was clipped by 6 bases and J by 0 bases, with 17 bases between them. The CDR3 extends over 15 amino acids. The complete variable domain, with remaining parts taken from reference TRBV29-1 and TRBJ1-1, reads SAVISQKPSRDICQRGTSLTIQCQVDSQVTMMFWYRQQPGQSLTLIATANQGSEATYESGFVIDKFPISRPNLTFSTLTVSNMSPEDSSIYLCSVRAGWGMNTEAFFGQGTRLTVV.

The V call is TRBV30, the J call TRBJ2-7; 8 nucleotides align to TRBD2. V shed 2 bases, J shed 1 base, and the junction held 1 base outside the gene matches. The CDR3 extends over 13 amino acids. From germline, CDR1 is GTSNPN and CDR2 SVGIG (reference sequence). The DNA of the CDR3 is TGTGCCTGGAGTAGCGGGAGTTCCTACGAGCAGTACTTC. This gives the protein CAWSSGSSYEQYF.

The chain joins TRBV5-1 to TRBJ1-1; TRBD1 matches 8 bases. This CDR3 is built from 15 residues. Unmatched junction bases numbered 14, after V lost 3 bases and J lost 10 bases. Germline-derived CDR1 and CDR2 are SGHRS and YFSETQ. CDR3 DNA: TGCGCCAGCAGCTGGGCCCCCGGGACAGGCCGTGGAGCTTTCTTT. Translating it yields CASSWAPGTGRGAFF.

The chain links TRBV5-4 to TRBJ2-5, with a tentative D call TRBD2 (7 bases). The DNA matches TRBJ2-7 better at its end, which makes the J call doubtful. The CDR3 length is 14 residues. Germline V CDR1 and CDR2: SGHNT, YYREEE (reference sequence). The CDR3 DNA reads TGTGCCAGCAGCCAAGAGGGGGGGAACTACGAGCAGTACTTC. Translated, it gives CASSQEGGNYEQYF.

This chain links TRBV7-9 with TRBJ2-3, with D uncertain. The CDR3 consists of 13 residues. Germline V lookup: CDR1 SEHNR, CDR2 FQNEAQ (reference sequence). V was clipped by 3 bases and J by 1 base, with 5 bases between them. CDR3 amino acids: CASSFGGTDTQYF. CDR3 in DNA: TGTGCCAGCAGCTTCGGTGGCACAGATACGCAGTATTTT.

The V call is TRBV7-3, the J call TRBJ2-3; D unclear. CDR1 and CDR2 (germline): SGHTA, FQGTGA. V was trimmed by 2 bases and J by 2 bases, leaving 11 bases between them. This CDR3 spans 15 amino acids. CDR3 DNA: TGTGCCAGCAGCTTAGGTCAAATAAACACAGATACGCAGTATTTT. Its protein product is CASSLGQINTDTQYF. Supplemented by reference TRBV7-3 and TRBJ2-3, the full variable domain reads GAGVSQTPSNKVTEKGKYVELRCDPISGHTALYWYRQSLGQGPEFLIYFQGTGAADDSGLPNDRFFAVRPEGSVSTLKIQRTERGDSAVYLCASSLGQINTDTQYFGPGTRLTVL.

A note on this clone: A far larger clone is one base from this, pointing to a likely read error. The V call is TRBV5-6, the J call TRBJ2-5; D remains ambiguous. V gave up 0 bases and J gave up 2 bases, with 14 bases separating them. Germline V lookup: CDR1 SGHDT, CDR2 YYEEEE. The CDR3 length is 16 residues. CDR3 nucleotides: TGTGCCAGCAGCTTGGGGTTAGTGGGTAGGCAAGAGACCCAGTACTTC. This gives the protein CASSLGLVGRQETQYF.

The rearrangement links TRBV6-5 to TRBJ1-1; the D gene is possibly TRBD1 (5 bases). The CDR3 extends over 15 amino acids. The germline gives CDR1 MNHEY, CDR2 SVGAGI. V gave up 0 bases and J gave up 4 bases, with 12 bases separating them. CDR3 in DNA: TGTGCCAGCAGTTACTCGAAAAGGGGCGGCACTGAAGCTTTCTTT. Its protein product is CASSYSKRGGTEAFF.

The V and J genes are TRBV13 and TRBJ2-7; 7 bases match TRBD1. CDR3 length: 12 amino acids. After removal of 8 bases from V and 5 bases from J, the junction contained 6 bases not matched to a gene. Germline assignment: CDR1 PRHDT and CDR2 FYEKMQ (reference sequence). The CDR3 protein is CASVLRGNEQYF. In DNA form, the CDR3 reads TGTGCCAGCGTCCTCAGGGGGAACGAGCAGTACTTC. Based on the CDR3 plus reference TRBV13 and TRBJ2-7, the full variable domain is AAGVIQSPRHLIKEKRETATLKCYPIPRHDTVYWYQQGPGQDPQFLISFYEKMQSDKGSIPDRFSAQQFSDYHSELNMSSLELGDSALYFCASVLRGNEQYFGPGTRLTVT.

V usage is TRBV2 and J usage is TRBJ1-5, with no clear D. V dropped 4 bases and J dropped 11 bases, with 9 bases sitting between them. Germline values: CDR1 SNHLY, CDR2 FYNNEI. CDR3 length: 11 residues. The CDR3 DNA reads as TGTGCCAGCAGTGTGGTTGGGGCCCAGCATTTT. The encoded protein is CASSVVGAQHF.

This chain connects TRBV27 to TRBJ2-1, with 11 bases lining up with TRBD2. There are 15 residues in the CDR3. Unmatched junction bases numbered 11, after V lost 6 bases and J lost 10 bases. Germline V gene lookup returns CDR1 MNHEY and CDR2 SMNVEV (reference sequence). The CDR3 sequence: CASSPGTSGHQEQFF. In DNA, the CDR3 is TGTGCCAGCAGCCCCGGGACTAGCGGCCACCAAGAGCAGTTCTTC.

V gene TRBV27 combines with J gene TRBJ1-1, with D maybe TRBD1 (5 bases). The V end was cut by 2 bases, the J end by 2 bases, with 18 bases between. The CDR3 consists of 17 residues. Germline assignment: CDR1 MNHEY and CDR2 SMNVEV (reference sequence). DNA for the CDR3: TGTGCCAGCAGTTTAGGGGGGGGTCCCCTGGGAAACACTGAAGCTTTCTTT. Residues: CASSLGGGPLGNTEAFF.

This clone has a handful of counts. The chain links TRBV9 to TRBJ1-5; maybe TRBD1 (6 bases). Germline V gene data show CDR1 as SGDLS and CDR2 as YYNGEE. Trimming left V 5 bases short and J 0 bases short, with 12 bases between. The CDR3 runs 15 residues. The chain's CDR3 is CASSLQGHSNQPQHF. The CDR3 nucleotides are TGTGCCAGCAGTCTTCAGGGACATAGCAATCAGCCCCAGCATTTT.

This sequence joins TRBV14 and TRBJ2-2, with 8 positions matching TRBD1. Unmatched junction bases numbered 8, after V lost 4 bases and J lost 4 bases. CDR1 is SGHDN and CDR2 is FVKESK in the germline V gene. The length of the CDR3 is 16 residues. This CDR3 reads CASSRYRDRSTGELFF. The CDR3, as DNA: TGTGCCAGCAGCCGCTACCGGGACAGGAGCACCGGGGAGCTGTTTTTT.

The rearrangement uses TRBV27 and TRBJ1-3; 8 bases match TRBD1. The CDR3 length is 15 residues. Germline-derived CDR1 and CDR2 are MNHEY and SMNVEV (reference sequence). The V segment lost 4 bases and the J segment 5 bases; nucleotides outside the gene matches: 7. The CDR3 sequence: CASSSYTGGRNTIYF. CDR3 coding DNA: TGTGCCAGCAGTTCCTACACAGGGGGAAGAAACACCATATATTTT.

The CDR3 region has the DNA TGTGCCAGCAGTCTGGACAGGGCCCAGTACTTC. Its protein product is CASSLDRAQYF. This chain uses TRBV2 with TRBJ2-5; 8 bases match TRBD1. The length of the CDR3 is 11 residues. The J segment lost 9 bases and the V segment lost 5 bases, leaving 2 bases of the junction unmatched. Germline-derived CDR1 and CDR2 are SNHLY and FYNNEI.

The CDR3 nucleotides are TGTGCCGCCAGACAGGGACCCTTTCTTGGCTACACCTTC. It translates to CAARQGPFLGYTF. The chain recombines TRBV28 with TRBJ1-2; 7 bases match TRBD1. The V and J ends lost 11 bases and 7 bases, in that order; junction bases with no gene match: 13. The length of the CDR3 is 13 residues. Germline loops: CDR1 MDHEN, CDR2 SYDVKM.